This paragraph covers one T cell receptor (beta chain) sequence. Its antigen remains unknown. This sample is drawn from a study of graft-versus-host responses after intestinal transplantation. Study-level findings and limits: GvH clonotypes were identified within recipient marrow, with a subset emerging first in ileum or blood.

The length of the CDR3 is 12 residues. V was cut by 3 bases and J by 9 bases, with 14 bases left in between. Germline loops: CDR1 SQVTM, CDR2 ANQGSEA. This table comes from immunoSEQ multiplex PCR, and its TCRdb copy is limited to in-frame clones, with some not included. The data show 95,000 to 100,000 clones, 86% seen once. The TCR originated in a human patient who received an intestinal transplant, so some T cells may come from the graft donor. The V call is TRBV29-1, the J call TRBJ1-2, with TRBD1 as a possible D gene (5 bases). The sequenced sample was PBMCs, obtained 255 days after intestinal transplant. The CDR3 loop is CSVDAGYESYTF. The CDR3 coding sequence is TGCAGCGTTGATGCAGGGTATGAGAGCTACACCTTC.